The 5 T cell receptor beta chains presented below share a single source sample, sequenced in a study of blood T cell repertoires in COVID-19. Clones were read by immunoSEQ multiplex PCR, and TCRdb kept only the in-frame ones, dropping some. The sample lists 200,000 to 250,000 clones; approximately 86% were seen once. Source material: peripheral blood. The receptors come from a man aged 18-30 years with active or convalescent COVID-19.

In DNA, the CDR3 is TGTGCCACCCAACCTGGGGGCGGCCAAGAGACCCAGTACTTC. Translated, it gives CATQPGGGQETQYF. The chain joins TRBV2 to TRBJ2-5; TRBD1 might be the D (6 bases). Germline CDR1 is SNHLY and CDR2 is FYNNEI. This CDR3 spans 14 amino acids. The V gene lost 10 bases and the J gene lost 1 base, with 16 bases spanning the gap.

The V call is TRBV10-3, the J call TRBJ1-3; possible D gene TRBD1, 6 bases. Trimming removed 9 bases from V and 0 bases from J, with 9 bases in between. CDR3 length: 13 amino acids. The germline CDR1 and CDR2 sequences are ENHRY and SYGVKD. The CDR3 protein is CAILDSSGNTIYF. CDR3 coding DNA: TGTGCCATTCTGGACAGCTCTGGAAACACCATATATTTT.

This clone was observed once. The gene calls are TRBV6-5 and TRBJ2-7; D unclear. This CDR3 has 13 amino acids. V lost 7 bases and J lost 0, with 10 bases in between. Looked up from germline, CDR1 is MNHEY and CDR2 is SVGAGI. The CDR3 region has the DNA TGTGCCAGCAATCCCAAAAACTCCTACGAGCAGTACTTC. This encodes CASNPKNSYEQYF.

The chain recombines TRBV6-5 with TRBJ2-7; D might be TRBD2 (5 bases). The CDR3 extends over 13 amino acids. The V end was cut by 10 bases, the J end by 0 bases, with 13 bases between. CDR1 MNHEY and CDR2 SVGAGI come from the germline V gene. CDR3 amino acids: CATQLVRSYEQYF. The CDR3 DNA reads as TGTGCCACACAACTAGTCCGCTCCTACGAGCAGTACTTC.

The V gene is TRBV5-4, the J gene TRBJ2-5; 7 bases are shared with TRBD2. J was trimmed by 3 bases and V by 0 bases; bases with no gene match: 2. Germline V gene lookup returns CDR1 SGHNT and CDR2 YYREEE (reference sequence). The CDR3 spans 14 residues. The DNA for the CDR3 is TGTGCCAGCAGCTTGGGGGGGAGGGAAGAGACCCAGTACTTC. As protein: CASSLGGREETQYF.